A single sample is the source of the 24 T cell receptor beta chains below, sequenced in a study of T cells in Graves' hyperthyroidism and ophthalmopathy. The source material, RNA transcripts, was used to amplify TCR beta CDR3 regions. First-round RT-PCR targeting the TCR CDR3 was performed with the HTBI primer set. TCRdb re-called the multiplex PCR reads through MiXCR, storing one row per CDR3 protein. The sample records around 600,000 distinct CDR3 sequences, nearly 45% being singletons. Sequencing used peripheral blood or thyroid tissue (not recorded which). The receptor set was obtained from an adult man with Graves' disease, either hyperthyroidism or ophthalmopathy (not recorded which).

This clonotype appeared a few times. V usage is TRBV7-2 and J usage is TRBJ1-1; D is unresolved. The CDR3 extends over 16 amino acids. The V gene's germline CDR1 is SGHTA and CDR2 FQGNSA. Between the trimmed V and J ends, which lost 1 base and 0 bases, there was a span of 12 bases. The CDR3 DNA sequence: TGTGCCAGCAGCTTAGACGGGGTGGGGATGAACACTGAAGCTTTCTTT. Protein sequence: CASSLDGVGMNTEAFF.

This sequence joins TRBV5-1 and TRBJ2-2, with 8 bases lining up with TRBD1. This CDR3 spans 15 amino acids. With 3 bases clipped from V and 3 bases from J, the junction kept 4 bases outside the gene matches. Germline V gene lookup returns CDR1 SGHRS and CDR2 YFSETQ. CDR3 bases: TGCGCCAGCAGCTCAAGGGGACAGGACACCGGGGAGCTGTTTTTT. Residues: CASSSRGQDTGELFF.

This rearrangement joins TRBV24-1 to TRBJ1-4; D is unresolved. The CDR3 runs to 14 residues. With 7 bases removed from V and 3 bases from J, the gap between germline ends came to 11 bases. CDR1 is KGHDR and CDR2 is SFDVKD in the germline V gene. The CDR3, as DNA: TGTGCCACCAGCCAGACCGGGTCTAATGAAAAACTGTTTTTT. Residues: CATSQTGSNEKLFF.

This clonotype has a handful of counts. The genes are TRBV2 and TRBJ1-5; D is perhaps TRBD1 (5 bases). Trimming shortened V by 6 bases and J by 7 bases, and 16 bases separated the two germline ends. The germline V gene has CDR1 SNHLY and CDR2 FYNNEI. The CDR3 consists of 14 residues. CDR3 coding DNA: TGTGCCAGCAGCCCGTTGGGACTCGGGCAGCCCCAGCATTTT. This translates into CASSPLGLGQPQHF.

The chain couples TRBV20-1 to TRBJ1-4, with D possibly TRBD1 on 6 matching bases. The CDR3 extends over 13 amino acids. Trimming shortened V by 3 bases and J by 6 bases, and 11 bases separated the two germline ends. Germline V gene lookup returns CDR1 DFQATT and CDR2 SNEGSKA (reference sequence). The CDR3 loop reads CSASRGRDEKLFF. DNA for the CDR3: TGCAGTGCTAGCAGGGGTCGGGATGAAAAACTGTTTTTT.

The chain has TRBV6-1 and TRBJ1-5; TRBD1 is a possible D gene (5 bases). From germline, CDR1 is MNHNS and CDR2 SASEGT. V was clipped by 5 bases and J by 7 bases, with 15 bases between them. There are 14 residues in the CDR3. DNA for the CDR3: TGTGCCAGCAGTCGCGCAGGATGGGACCAGCCCCAGCATTTT. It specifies CASSRAGWDQPQHF.

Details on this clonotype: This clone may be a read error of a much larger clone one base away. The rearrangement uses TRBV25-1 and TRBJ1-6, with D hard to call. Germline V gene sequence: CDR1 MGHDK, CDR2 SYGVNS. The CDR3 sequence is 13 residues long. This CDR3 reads CVSSYIYNSPLHF. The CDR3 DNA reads TGTGTCAGCAGTTACATTTATAATTCACCCCTCCACTTT.

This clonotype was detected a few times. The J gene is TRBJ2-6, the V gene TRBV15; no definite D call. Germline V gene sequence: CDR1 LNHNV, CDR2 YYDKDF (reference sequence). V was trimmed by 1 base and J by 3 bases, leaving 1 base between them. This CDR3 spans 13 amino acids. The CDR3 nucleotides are TGTGCCACCAGCAGAGGTGGGGCCAACGTCCTGACTTTC. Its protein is CATSRGGANVLTF.

CDR3 nucleotide sequence: TGTGCCAGCAGCGACCGGGACAGGGGGTCCTATGGCTACACCTTC. Amino acid sequence: CASSDRDRGSYGYTF. The chain joins TRBV2 to TRBJ1-2; TRBD1 agrees at 11 bases. From germline, CDR1 is SNHLY and CDR2 FYNNEI. Germline trimming cut 6 bases from V and 4 bases from J; bases unmatched to any gene: 7. The CDR3 has 15 amino acids. Full variable domain (remainder filled in from reference TRBV2 and TRBJ1-2): EPEVTQTPSHQVTQMGQEVILRCVPISNHLYFYWYRQILGQKVEFLVSFYNNEISEKSEIFDDQFSVERPDGSNFTLKIRSTKLEDSAMYFCASSDRDRGSYGYTFGSGTRLTVV.

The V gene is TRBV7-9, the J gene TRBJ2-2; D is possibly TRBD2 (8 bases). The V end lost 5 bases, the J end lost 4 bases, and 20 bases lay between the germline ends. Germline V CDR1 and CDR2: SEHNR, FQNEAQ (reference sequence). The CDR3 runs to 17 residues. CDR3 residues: CASSRGGGQRLTGELFF. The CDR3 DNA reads TGTGCCAGCAGCCGGGGGGGGGGACAGCGACTCACCGGGGAGCTGTTTTTT.

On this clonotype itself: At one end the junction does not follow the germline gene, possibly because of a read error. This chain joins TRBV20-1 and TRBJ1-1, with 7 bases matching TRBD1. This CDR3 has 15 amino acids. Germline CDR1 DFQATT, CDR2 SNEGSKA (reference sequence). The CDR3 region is CSACRDSTVGTEAFF. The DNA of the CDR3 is TGCAGTGCTTGCCGGGACAGCACGGTGGGCACTGAAGCCTTCTTT.

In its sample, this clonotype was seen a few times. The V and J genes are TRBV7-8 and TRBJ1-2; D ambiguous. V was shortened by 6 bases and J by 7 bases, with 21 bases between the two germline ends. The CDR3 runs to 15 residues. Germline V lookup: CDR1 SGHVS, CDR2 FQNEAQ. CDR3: CASSPYGPGYGGYTF. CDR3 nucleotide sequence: TGTGCCAGCAGTCCTTATGGACCTGGTTATGGTGGCTACACCTTC.

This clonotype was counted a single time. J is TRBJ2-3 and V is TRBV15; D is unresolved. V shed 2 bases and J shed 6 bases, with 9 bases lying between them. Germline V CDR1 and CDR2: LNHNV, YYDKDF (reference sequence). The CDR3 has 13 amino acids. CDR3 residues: CATSRLPQDTQYF. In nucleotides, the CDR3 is TGTGCCACCAGCAGACTGCCCCAGGATACGCAGTATTTT.

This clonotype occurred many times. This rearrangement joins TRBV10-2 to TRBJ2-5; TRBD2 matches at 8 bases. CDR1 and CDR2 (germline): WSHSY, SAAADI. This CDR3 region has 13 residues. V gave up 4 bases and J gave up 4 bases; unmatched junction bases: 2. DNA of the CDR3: TGCGCCAGCAGTGCCGGGGGGGGAGAGACCCAGTACTTC. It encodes CASSAGGGETQYF.

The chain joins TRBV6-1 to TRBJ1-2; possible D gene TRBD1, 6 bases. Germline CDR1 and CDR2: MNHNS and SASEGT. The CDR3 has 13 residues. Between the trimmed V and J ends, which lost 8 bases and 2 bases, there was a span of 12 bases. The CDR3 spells CASQTGPNYGYTF. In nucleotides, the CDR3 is TGTGCCAGCCAAACAGGGCCAAACTATGGCTACACCTTC.

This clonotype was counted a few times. CDR3 residues: CASTPGLPNDGLFF. DNA for the CDR3: TGTGCCAGCACCCCGGGACTTCCCAATGATGGGCTGTTTTTT. This chain connects TRBV9 to TRBJ1-4; D possibly corresponds to TRBD1 (5 bases). The CDR3 covers 14 residues. Germline CDR1 SGDLS, CDR2 YYNGEE. V dropped 6 bases and J dropped 14 bases, with 23 bases sitting between them.

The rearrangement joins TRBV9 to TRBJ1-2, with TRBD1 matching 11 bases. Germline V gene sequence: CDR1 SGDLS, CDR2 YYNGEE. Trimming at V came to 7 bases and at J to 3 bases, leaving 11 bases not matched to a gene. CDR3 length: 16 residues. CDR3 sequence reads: CASSLPGQGADYGYTF. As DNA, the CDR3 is TGTGCCAGCTCACTACCCGGACAGGGGGCTGACTATGGCTACACCTTC.

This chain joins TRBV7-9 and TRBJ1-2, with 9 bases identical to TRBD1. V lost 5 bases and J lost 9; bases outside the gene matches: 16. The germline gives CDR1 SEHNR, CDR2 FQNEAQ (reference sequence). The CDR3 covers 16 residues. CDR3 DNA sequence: TGTGCCAGCAGCCGGAACTACTTGGACAGGGGAGATAGCTACACCTTC. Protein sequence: CASSRNYLDRGDSYTF. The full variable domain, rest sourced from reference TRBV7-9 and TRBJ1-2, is DTGVSQNPRHKITKRGQNVTFRCDPISEHNRLYWYRQTLGQGPEFLTYFQNEAQLEKSRLLSDRFSAERPKGSFSTLEIQRTEQGDSAMYLCASSRNYLDRGDSYTFGSGTRLTVV.

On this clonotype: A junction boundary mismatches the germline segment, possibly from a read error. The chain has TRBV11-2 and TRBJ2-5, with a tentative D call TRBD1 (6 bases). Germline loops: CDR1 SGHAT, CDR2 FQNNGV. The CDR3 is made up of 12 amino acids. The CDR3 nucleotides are TGTGCCAGCAGCTTAGCATTGGGGGCGCAGGACTTC. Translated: CASSLALGAQDF.

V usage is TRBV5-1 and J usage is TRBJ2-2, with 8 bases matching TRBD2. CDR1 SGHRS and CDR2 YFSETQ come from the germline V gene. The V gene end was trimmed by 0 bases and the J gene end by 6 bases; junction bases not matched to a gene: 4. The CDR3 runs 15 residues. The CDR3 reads CASSLVLAGSGELFF. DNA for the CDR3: TGCGCCAGCAGCTTGGTCCTAGCGGGCTCCGGGGAGCTGTTTTTT.

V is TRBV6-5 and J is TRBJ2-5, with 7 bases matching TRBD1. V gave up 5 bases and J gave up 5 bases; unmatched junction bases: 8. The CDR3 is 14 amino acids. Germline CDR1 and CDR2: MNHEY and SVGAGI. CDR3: CASSATGRQETQYF. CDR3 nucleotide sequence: TGTGCCAGCAGTGCGACAGGGCGCCAGGAGACCCAGTACTTC.

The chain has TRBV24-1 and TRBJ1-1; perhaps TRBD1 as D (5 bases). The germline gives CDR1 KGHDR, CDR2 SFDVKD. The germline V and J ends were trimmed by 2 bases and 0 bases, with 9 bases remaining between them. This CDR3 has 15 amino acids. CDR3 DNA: TGTGCCACCAGTGATTGGAGGGGTATGAACACTGAAGCTTTCTTT. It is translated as CATSDWRGMNTEAFF.

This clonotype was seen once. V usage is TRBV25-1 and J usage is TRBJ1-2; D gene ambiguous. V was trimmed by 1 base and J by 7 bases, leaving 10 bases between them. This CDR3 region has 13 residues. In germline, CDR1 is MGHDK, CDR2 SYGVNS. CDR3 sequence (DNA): TGTGCCAGCAGTGAATGGGTCAGGTTTGGCTACACCTTC. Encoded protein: CASSEWVRFGYTF.

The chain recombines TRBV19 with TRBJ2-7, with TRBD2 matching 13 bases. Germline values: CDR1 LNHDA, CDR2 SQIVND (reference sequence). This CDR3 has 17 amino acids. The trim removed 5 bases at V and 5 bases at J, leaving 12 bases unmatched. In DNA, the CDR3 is TGTGCCAGTAGTGACCGGACTAGCGGGAGCGCTCTGGACGAGCAGTACTTC. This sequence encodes CASSDRTSGSALDEQYF. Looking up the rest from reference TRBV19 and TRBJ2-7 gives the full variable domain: DGGITQSPKYLFRKEGQNVTLSCEQNLNHDAMYWYRQDPGQGLRLIYYSQIVNDFQKGDIAEGYSVSREKKESFPLTVTSAQKNPTAFYLCASSDRTSGSALDEQYFGPGTRLTVT.